Listed below are T cell receptor beta chains from one sample, sequenced in a study of blood T cells in healthy people across ages. TCRdb re-analysed the 5' RACE reads in MiXCR, keeping a single row per CDR3 protein. The table includes about 1.6 million distinct CDR3 sequences, about 31% detected once. The sample consisted of blood. These receptors originate from a woman aged 25 to 39 in good health. The CDR3 runs from the conserved cysteine through the conserved F or W. A D gene is named only where the DNA matches it firmly. Clone size, where shown, is once, few, many, or a class for clones that have expanded.

CDR3 protein	CDR3 DNA	D gene	J gene	V gene	clone size
CASSLGVSGFSYEQYF	TGCGCCAGCAGCTTGGGAGTATCCGGCTTCTCCTACGAGCAGTACTTC	-	TRBJ2-7	TRBV5-1	-
CAWREMGSDYGYTF	TGTGCCTGGAGAGAAATGGGGAGCGACTATGGCTACACCTTC	-	TRBJ1-2	TRBV30	few
CASSYDRGTDTQYF	TGTGCCAGCAGTTACGACAGGGGTACAGATACGCAGTATTTT	TRBD1	TRBJ2-3	TRBV7-7	-
CASSFPRGEAFF	TGTGCCAGCAGTTTCCCGAGAGGGGAAGCTTTCTTT	-	TRBJ1-1	TRBV12-3/TRBV12-4	few
CASSLDNLRQRGTYEQYF	TGTGCCAGCAGCCTTGATAATTTAAGGCAGCGGGGGACTTACGAGCAGTACTTC	TRBD2	TRBJ2-7	TRBV4-2	once
CASSGSNEQYF	TGCGCCAGCAGCGGGAGTAACGAGCAGTACTTC	-	TRBJ2-7	TRBV5-1	-
CASSFGGAGDEQYF	TGTGCCAGCAGCTTTGGCGGGGCCGGGGACGAGCAGTACTTC	-	TRBJ2-7	TRBV11-2	few
CASSFDRVGIDTQYF	TGCGCCAGCAGCTTCGACAGGGTCGGTATAGATACGCAGTATTTT	TRBD1	TRBJ2-3	TRBV5-1	-
CASSVGVSPFETQYF	TGTGCCAGCAGCGTAGGCGTTAGCCCGTTTGAGACCCAGTACTTC	-	TRBJ2-5	TRBV9	-
CAGSGLAGLETQYF	TGTGCCGGCAGCGGACTAGCGGGATTAGAGACCCAGTACTTC	TRBD2	TRBJ2-5	TRBV28	-
CASSPPGRMGQPQHF	TGTGCCAGCTCACCACCGGGTAGGATGGGTCAGCCCCAGCATTTT	-	TRBJ1-5	TRBV18	-
CSVTGKTNEQFF	TGCAGTGTCACGGGAAAAACCAATGAGCAGTTCTTC	-	TRBJ2-1	TRBV20-1	-
CARGCVQRAVSYGQYF	TGCGCCAGGGGGTGCGTCCAGCGGGCAGTATCCTACGGGCAGTACTTC	-	TRBJ2-7	TRBV10-1	-
CATSRDRTGTGVTF	TGTGCCACCAGCAGAGACAGGACAGGGACAGGGGTCACCTTC	TRBD1	TRBJ1-2	TRBV15	-
CSARARTNEQFF	TGCAGTGCTAGAGCTAGGACCAATGAGCAGTTCTTC	-	TRBJ2-1	TRBV20-1	few
CASSSGQGKYEQFF	TGTGCCAGCAGCTCCGGACAGGGCAAATATGAGCAGTTCTTC	TRBD1	TRBJ2-1	TRBV11-3	-
CVSSQEEGTRANNEQFF	TGTGTCAGCAGCCAAGAGGAGGGGACGCGCGCTAACAATGAGCAGTTCTTC	-	TRBJ2-1	TRBV3-1	-
CASSPPGLATDTQYF	TGTGCCAGCAGCCCCCCGGGACTAGCTACAGATACGCAGTATTTT	TRBD2	TRBJ2-3	TRBV9	-
CSARHGPYEQYF	TGCAGTGCTAGGCACGGACCCTACGAGCAGTACTTC	-	TRBJ2-7	TRBV20-1	-
CASSAHPPREKLFF	TGTGCCAGCAGTGCCCACCCTCCACGGGAAAAACTGTTTTTT	-	TRBJ1-4	TRBV2	few
CASKAPNTGELFF	TGTGCCAGCAAGGCGCCGAACACCGGGGAGCTGTTTTTT	-	TRBJ2-2	TRBV11-3	-
CAREGDQRNTEAFF	TGTGCCAGAGAGGGGGACCAAAGGAACACTGAAGCTTTCTTT	-	TRBJ1-1	TRBV27	-
CATTDRTGTYEQYF	TGTGCCACCACGGACAGGACTGGAACCTACGAGCAGTACTTC	TRBD1	TRBJ2-7	TRBV28	-
CASRTTLAENTGELFF	TGCGCCAGCAGGACTACCTTGGCAGAGAACACCGGGGAGCTGTTTTTT	-	TRBJ2-2	TRBV5-1	few
CASSLYVRGEQYF	TGTGCCAGCAGTTTGTACGTCCGGGGGGAGCAGTACTTC	-	TRBJ2-7	TRBV12-3/TRBV12-4	-
CASSLVSADGYTF	TGTGCCAGCAGTTTGGTCAGCGCGGATGGCTACACCTTC	-	TRBJ1-2	TRBV28	-
CASRRGGQENLNQPQHF	TGTGCCAGCAGAAGAGGAGGACAGGAGAATCTAAATCAGCCCCAGCATTTT	TRBD1	TRBJ1-5	TRBV2	-
CAWRVGIRGETQYF	TGTGCCTGGAGGGTAGGCATCCGTGGAGAGACCCAGTACTTC	-	TRBJ2-5	TRBV30	-
CASSPWDPYEQYF	TGTGCCAGCTCACCATGGGACCCCTACGAGCAGTACTTC	-	TRBJ2-7	TRBV18	many
CASSFMKGGGYTF	TGTGCCAGCAGTTTTATGAAGGGAGGCGGCTACACCTTC	-	TRBJ1-2	TRBV27	-
CSVAWGQGSQPQHF	TGCAGCGTTGCCTGGGGGCAGGGGAGTCAGCCCCAGCATTTT	-	TRBJ1-5	TRBV29-1	-
CASSQGAGRDEQFF	TGCGCCAGCAGCCAGGGGGCAGGGAGGGATGAGCAGTTCTTC	-	TRBJ2-1	TRBV5-1	-
CASRIQGDLSYEQYF	TGTGCCAGCAGGATACAGGGGGACCTCTCCTACGAGCAGTACTTC	TRBD1	TRBJ2-7	TRBV27	once
CASSLGLTTNEQFF	TGTGCCAGCAGCTTAGGGTTGACTACCAATGAGCAGTTCTTC	-	TRBJ2-1	TRBV7-3	many
CASSYSQWGTGANVLTF	TGTGCCAGCAGTTACTCGCAGTGGGGAACTGGGGCCAACGTCCTGACTTTC	-	TRBJ2-6	TRBV6-5	-
CASSDTGLARQETQYF	TGTGCCAGCAGTGATACTGGACTAGCTCGTCAAGAGACCCAGTACTTC	TRBD2	TRBJ2-5	TRBV6-5	few
CSASGLAGGPRNEQFF	TGCAGTGCTAGCGGACTAGCGGGGGGGCCAAGAAATGAGCAGTTCTTC	TRBD2	TRBJ2-1	TRBV20-1	-
CSVEEGGPISGYTF	TGCAGCGTTGAGGAGGGGGGCCCTATTAGTGGCTACACCTTC	-	TRBJ1-2	TRBV29-1	-
CSAREPGSYNEQFF	TGCAGTGCTAGAGAACCGGGGTCCTACAATGAGCAGTTCTTC	-	TRBJ2-1	TRBV20-1	-
CASSSALPDTQYF	TGTGCCAGCAGCTCCGCCCTCCCGGATACGCAGTATTTT	-	TRBJ2-3	TRBV7-2	few
CASSLRTVASTDTQYF	TGCGCCAGCAGCCTACGGACGGTTGCTAGCACAGATACGCAGTATTTT	-	TRBJ2-3	TRBV4-1	many
CSVRSAGTSGRSGEQYF	TGCAGCGTCCGATCAGCCGGGACTAGCGGGAGGTCCGGCGAGCAGTACTTC	TRBD2	TRBJ2-7	TRBV29-1	many
CASSWKGDSNYGYTF	TGTGCCAGCAGTTGGAAGGGGGACTCTAACTATGGCTACACCTTC	-	TRBJ1-2	TRBV7-3	few